This TCR beta chain derives from a study of T cell responses to AZD1222 COVID-19 vaccine (dated by TCRdb to the early 2020s). Regarding the research as a whole: TCR sequencing covered over 230 trial participants: some 210 given two doses of AZD1222 and 26 given two doses of MenACWY control vaccine. Enrollment into the trials was organized by age into subgroups of 18-55, 56-69 and 70-plus years, and those subgroups contained roughly 140, 27 and 60 TCR-sequenced participants, respectively.

As for this clone: Its antigen is not yet known. The sample holds no much larger clone one base away, and base qualities are not on file.

V loses 5 bases, J loses 6 bases, and the germline ends lie 11 bases apart. The CDR3 runs 13 residues from the cysteine to the phenylalanine. Only the CDR3 portion is preserved as DNA: 39 bases, with reading frame beginning at the first base. Reading the germline V gene gives CDR1 MDHEN and CDR2 SYDVKM. The CDR3 regions of human TCRbeta chains were analyzed by immunosequencing. The study's own analysis went as follows. Repertoire TCRs were matched against a reference library of SARS-CoV-2-specific TCRs generated with the MIRA antigen-specificity platform. Breadth meant the fraction of unique TCRs that were SARS-CoV-2-associated, whereas depth meant the fraction of total T cells that were SARS-CoV-2-associated. Using the MIRA data, each spike-specific TCR was mapped to the spike region that the TCR reacts to and placed in a CD4 or CD8 class. Log10-transformed breadth and depth values were compared by one-way ANOVA with Sidak's multiple comparisons tests. Not all clones reach the TCRdb copy of this immuneACCESS table, which keeps in-frame sequences only. Checked studies attribute under half of the gap to unresolved V genes and leave the rest unexplained. V, J and clone size are those of that table, while D and trimming were read from the DNA. This sample holds fewer than 90,000 clones; 86% were observed only once. 5.6% of the sample goes to the ten largest clones.

In light of the paper, this sample's time point label describes: about 28 days (+/-7) after the second vaccine dose. Because spike-specific TCR depth and breadth did not differ between the two schedules, AZD1222 recipients who got a second dose at roughly 4 weeks were pooled with those who got a second dose at roughly 12 weeks. Vaccinee samples were obtained from the UK trials COV001 and COV002, which included a single-blind randomized controlled phase 2/3 trial of AZD1222 (ChAdOx1 nCoV-19) in healthy adults. For TCRbeta chain sequencing, PBMC samples from trial participants were taken at day 0 and at day 28 after the second dose. The research as a whole found: Because no day 14 peak-response samples were available, the repertoires could be characterized only after the peak T cell response. Conclusions about previously exposed vaccinees are limited, since just six AZD1222 recipients were seropositive for SARS-CoV-2 at baseline. Epitopes outside the regions mutated in the B.1.351 and B.1.1.7 variants were reportedly recognized by nearly half of the unique spike-specific TCRs. Most participants were white British and females outnumbered males, and the authors suggested that clonal diversity may have been underestimated. The vaccine-associated CD4 TCRs covered the entire spike protein, and the dominant responses fell in regions 160-218 and 743-854. The 56-69-year group was small, and its depth increase did not reach significance, likely because of low power. A significant rise in spike-specific TCR breadth and depth was observed after two AZD1222 doses relative to day 0 and relative to MenACWY recipients.

The material sequenced was peripheral blood, taken 28 days after the second AZD1222 dose. Recombination linked TRBV28 to TRBJ1-5; the D segment cannot be called with confidence. This clonotype originated in an adult who received the AZD1222 COVID-19 vaccine. The sequenced DNA is TGTGCCAGCAGTCCTCCGGTGAGTCAGCCCCAGCATTTT. Its protein reads: CASSPPVSQPQHF.